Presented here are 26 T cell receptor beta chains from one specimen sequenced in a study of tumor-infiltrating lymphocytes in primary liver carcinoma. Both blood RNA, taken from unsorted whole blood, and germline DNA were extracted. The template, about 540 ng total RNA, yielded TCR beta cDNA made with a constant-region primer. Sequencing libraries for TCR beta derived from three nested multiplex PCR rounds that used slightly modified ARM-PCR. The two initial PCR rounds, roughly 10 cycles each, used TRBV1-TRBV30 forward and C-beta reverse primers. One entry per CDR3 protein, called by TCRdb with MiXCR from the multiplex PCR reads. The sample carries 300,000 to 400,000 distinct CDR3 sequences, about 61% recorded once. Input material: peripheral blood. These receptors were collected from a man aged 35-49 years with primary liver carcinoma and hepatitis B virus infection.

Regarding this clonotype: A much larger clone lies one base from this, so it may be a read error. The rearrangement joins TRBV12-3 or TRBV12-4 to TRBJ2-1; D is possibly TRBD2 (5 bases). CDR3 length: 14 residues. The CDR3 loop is CASSLVDSDNDQFF. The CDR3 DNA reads TGTGCCAGCAGTTTGGTGGATAGCGACAATGACCAGTTCTTC.

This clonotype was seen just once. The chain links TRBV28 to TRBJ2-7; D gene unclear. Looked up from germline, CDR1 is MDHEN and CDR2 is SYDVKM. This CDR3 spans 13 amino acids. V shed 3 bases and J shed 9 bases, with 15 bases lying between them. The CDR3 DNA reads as TGTGCCAGCAGTTTGCCCACTGGCTATGTGCAGTACTTC. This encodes CASSLPTGYVQYF. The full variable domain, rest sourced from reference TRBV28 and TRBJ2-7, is DVKVTQSSRYLVKRTGEKVFLECVQDMDHENMFWYRQDPGLGLRLIYFSYDVKMKEKGDIPEGYSVSREKKERFSLILESASTNQTSMYLCASSLPTGYVQYFGPGTRLTVT.

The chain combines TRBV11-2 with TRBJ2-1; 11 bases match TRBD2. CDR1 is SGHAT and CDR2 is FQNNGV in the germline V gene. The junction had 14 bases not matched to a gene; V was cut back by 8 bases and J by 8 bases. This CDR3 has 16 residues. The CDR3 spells CASGAVTSGNRDEQFF. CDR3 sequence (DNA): TGTGCCAGCGGCGCCGTGACTAGCGGGAATAGGGATGAGCAGTTCTTC.

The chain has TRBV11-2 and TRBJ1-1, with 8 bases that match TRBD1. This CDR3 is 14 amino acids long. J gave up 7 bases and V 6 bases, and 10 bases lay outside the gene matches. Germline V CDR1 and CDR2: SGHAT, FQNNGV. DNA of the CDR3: TGTGCCAGCAGGACCCTAGGACAGGGCGGTGAAGCTTTCTTT. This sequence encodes CASRTLGQGGEAFF.

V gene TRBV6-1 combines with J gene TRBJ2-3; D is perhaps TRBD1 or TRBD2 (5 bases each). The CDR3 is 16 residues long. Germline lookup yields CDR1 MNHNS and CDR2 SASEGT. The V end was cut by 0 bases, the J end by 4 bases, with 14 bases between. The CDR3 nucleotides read TGTGCCAGCAGTGAAGCGCTTTGGGGGTTCCCAGATACGCAGTATTTT. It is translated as CASSEALWGFPDTQYF.

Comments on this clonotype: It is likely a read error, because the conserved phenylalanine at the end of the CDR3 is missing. The CDR3 nucleotides read TGTGCCAGCAGCCCCCGGACAGGGGGCTACGAGCAGTACTCC. This translates into CASSPRTGGYEQYS. V gene TRBV11-2 combines with J gene TRBJ2-7; 10 positions match TRBD1. V lost 5 bases and J lost 3; bases outside the gene matches: 4. The CDR3 is 14 residues long. The germline gives CDR1 SGHAT, CDR2 FQNNGV.

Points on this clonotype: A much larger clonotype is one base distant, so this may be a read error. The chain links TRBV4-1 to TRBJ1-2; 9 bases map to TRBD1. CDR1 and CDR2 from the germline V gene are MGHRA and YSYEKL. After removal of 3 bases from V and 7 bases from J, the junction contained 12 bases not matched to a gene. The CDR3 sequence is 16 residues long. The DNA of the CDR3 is TGCGCCAGCAGCCACGAACCCGGGACAGGGATAGGTGGCTACACCTTC. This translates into CASSHEPGTGIGGYTF.

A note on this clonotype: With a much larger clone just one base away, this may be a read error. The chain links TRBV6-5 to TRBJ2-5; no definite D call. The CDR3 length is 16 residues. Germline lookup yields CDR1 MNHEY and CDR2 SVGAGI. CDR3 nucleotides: TGTGCCAGCAGTCCTGAAGAGACTGGTAATCAAGAGATCCAGTACTTC. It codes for CASSPEETGNQEIQYF.

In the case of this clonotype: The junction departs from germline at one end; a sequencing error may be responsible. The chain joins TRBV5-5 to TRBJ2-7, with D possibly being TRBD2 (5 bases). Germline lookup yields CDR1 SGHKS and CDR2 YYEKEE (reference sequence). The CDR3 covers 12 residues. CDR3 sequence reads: CARSRWTGEQYF. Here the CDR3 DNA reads TGTGCCCGCAGTAGGTGGACGGGGGAGCAGTACTTC.

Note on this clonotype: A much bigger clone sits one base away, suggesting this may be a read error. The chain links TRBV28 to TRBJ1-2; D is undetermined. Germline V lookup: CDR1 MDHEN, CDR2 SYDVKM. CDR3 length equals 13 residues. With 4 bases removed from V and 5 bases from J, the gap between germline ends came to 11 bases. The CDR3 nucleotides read TGTGCCAGCAGTTCCGCAGGACTGTATGGCTACACCTTC. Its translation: CASSSAGLYGYTF.

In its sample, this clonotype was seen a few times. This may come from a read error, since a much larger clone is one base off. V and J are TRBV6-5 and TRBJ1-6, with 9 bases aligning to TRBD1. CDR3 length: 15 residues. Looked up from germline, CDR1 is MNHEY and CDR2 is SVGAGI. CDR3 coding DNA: TGTGTCAGCAGTTTCCGGGGACAGGGCGGCTCACCCCTCCACTTT. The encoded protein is CVSSFRGQGGSPLHF.

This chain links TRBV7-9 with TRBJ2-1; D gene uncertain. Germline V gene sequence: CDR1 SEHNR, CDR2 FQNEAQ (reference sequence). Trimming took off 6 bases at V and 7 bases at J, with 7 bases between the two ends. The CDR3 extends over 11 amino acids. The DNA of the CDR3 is TGTGCCAGCAGATCTGCGAATGAGCAGTTCTTC. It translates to CASRSANEQFF.

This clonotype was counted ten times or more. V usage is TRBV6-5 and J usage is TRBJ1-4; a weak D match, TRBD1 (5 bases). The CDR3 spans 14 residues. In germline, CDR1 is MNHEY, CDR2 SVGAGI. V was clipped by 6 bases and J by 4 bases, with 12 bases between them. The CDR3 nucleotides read TGTGCCAGCAGCCATCGAAGGGGTAATGAAAAACTGTTTTTT. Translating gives CASSHRRGNEKLFF.

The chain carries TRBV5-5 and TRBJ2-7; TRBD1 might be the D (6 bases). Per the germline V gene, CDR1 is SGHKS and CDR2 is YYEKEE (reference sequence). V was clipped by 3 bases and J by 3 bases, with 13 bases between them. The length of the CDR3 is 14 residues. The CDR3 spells CASSSATGIYEQYF. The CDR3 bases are TGTGCCAGCAGCTCGGCCACAGGGATCTACGAGCAGTACTTC. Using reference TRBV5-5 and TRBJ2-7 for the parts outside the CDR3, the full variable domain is DAGVTQSPTHLIKTRGQQVTLRCSPISGHKSVSWYQQVLGQGPQFIFQYYEKEERGRGNFPDRFSARQFPNYSSELNVNALLLGDSALYLCASSSATGIYEQYFGPGTRLTVT.

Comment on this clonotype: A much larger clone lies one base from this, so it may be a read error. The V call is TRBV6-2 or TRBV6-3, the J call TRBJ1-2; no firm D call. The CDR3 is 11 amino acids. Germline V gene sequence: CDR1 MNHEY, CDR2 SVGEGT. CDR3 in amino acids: CAISYPGGYTF. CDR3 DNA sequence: TGTGCCATCAGTTACCCTGGGGGCTACACCTTC.

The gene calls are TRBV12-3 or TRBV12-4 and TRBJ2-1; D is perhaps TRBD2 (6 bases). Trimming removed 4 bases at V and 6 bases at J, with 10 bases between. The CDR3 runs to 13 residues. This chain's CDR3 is CASSSGTFNEQFF. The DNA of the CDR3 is TGTGCCAGCAGTTCCGGGACTTTCAATGAGCAGTTCTTC.

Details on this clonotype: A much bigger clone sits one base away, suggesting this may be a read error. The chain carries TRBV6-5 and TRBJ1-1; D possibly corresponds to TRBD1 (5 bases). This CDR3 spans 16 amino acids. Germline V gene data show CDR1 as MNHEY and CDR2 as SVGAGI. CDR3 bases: TGTGCCAGCAGACCCCCCCCGACAGTTAGGAACGCTGAAGCTTTCTTT. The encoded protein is CASRPPPTVRNAEAFF.

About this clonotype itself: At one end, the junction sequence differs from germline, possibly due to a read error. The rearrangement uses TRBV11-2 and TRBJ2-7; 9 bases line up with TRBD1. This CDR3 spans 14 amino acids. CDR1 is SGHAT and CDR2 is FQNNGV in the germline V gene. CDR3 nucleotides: TGTGTCAGCAGCTCAAGACAGGGGGTCTACGAGAAGTACTTC. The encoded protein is CVSSSRQGVYEKYF.

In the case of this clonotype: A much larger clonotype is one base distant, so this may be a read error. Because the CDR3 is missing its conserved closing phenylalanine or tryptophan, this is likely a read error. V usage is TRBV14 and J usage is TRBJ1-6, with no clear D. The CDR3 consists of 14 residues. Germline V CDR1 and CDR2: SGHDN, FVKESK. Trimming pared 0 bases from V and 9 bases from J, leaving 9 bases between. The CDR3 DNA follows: TGTGCCAGCAGCCAAGAGACCCGGGGTTCACCCCTCCACCTT. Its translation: CASSQETRGSPLHL.

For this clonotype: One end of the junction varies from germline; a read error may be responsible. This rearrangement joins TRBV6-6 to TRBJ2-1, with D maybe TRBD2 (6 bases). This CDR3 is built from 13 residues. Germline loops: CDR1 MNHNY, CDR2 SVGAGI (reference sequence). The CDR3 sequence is CASTRRAYNEQLF. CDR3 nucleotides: TGTGCCAGCACCAGGAGGGCCTACAATGAGCAGCTCTTC.

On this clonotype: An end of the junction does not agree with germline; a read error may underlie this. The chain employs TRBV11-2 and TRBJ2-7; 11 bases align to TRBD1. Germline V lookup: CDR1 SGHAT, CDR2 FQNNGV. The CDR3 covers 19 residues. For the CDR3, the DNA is TGTGCCAGCAGCTTAATATGCAGGGACAGGGGGGCGAGCTCCTACGGGCAGTACTTC. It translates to CASSLICRDRGASSYGQYF.

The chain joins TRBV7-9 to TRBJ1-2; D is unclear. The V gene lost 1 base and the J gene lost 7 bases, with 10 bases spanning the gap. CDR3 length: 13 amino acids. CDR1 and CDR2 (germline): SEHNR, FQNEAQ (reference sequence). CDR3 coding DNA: TGTGCCAGCAGCTTAGGAGAGGGCACTGGCTACACCTTC. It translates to CASSLGEGTGYTF.

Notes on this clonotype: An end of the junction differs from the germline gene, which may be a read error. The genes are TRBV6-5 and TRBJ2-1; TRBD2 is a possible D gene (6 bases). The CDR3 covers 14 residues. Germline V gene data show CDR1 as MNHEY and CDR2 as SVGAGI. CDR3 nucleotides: TGTGCCAGCAGTCTTCGGGAGTCCTACAATGAGCAGCTCTTC. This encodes CASSLRESYNEQLF.

The CDR3 sequence: CASWDRGGQPQHF. CDR3 DNA sequence: TGTGCCAGCTGGGACAGGGGGGGACAGCCCCAGCATTTT. The rearrangement joins TRBV6-2 or TRBV6-3 to TRBJ1-5; 11 positions agree with TRBD1. After removal of 8 bases from V and 7 bases from J, the junction contained 4 bases not matched to a gene. CDR1 is MNHEY, CDR2 SVGEGT, per germline. The CDR3 has 13 residues.

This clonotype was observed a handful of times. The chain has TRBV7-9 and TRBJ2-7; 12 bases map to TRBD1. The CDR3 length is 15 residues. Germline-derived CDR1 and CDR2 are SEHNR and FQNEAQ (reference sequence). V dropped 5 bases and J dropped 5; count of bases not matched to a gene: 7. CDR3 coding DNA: TGTGCCAGCAGCACCGGGACAGGGGGCTACAACGAGCAGTACTTC. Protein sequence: CASSTGTGGYNEQYF.

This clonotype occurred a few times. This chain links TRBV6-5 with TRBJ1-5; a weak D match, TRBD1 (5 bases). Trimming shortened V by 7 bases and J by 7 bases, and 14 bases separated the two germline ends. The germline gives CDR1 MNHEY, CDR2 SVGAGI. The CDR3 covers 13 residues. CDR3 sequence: CASNEPGKQPQHF. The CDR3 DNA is TGTGCCAGCAACGAGCCAGGGAAACAGCCCCAGCATTTT.